This entry describes one T cell receptor beta chain. No antigen is known for it. The sample comes from a study of cytomegalovirus exposure and HLA in healthy donors. PCR involved 60 Vbeta and 13 Jbeta primers. Using immunoSEQ multiplex PCR, the repertoire was profiled, and TCRdb retains in-frame clones only, with some absent. The sample has 85,000 to 130,000 clones; 60% to 75% are singletons. V lost 6 bases and J 1 base, leaving 15 bases between the germline ends. The CDR3 is 15 amino acids. Looked up from germline, CDR1 is MDHEN and CDR2 is SYDVKM. Study-wide findings and caveats: Rare TCR sequences dominated, though some public TCRs recurred in many donors. Accurate HLA-A and HLA-B prediction from TCR beta sequences was reported for most subjects. Per a prior analysis, the majority of TCR beta V segments were productive roughly 87% or roughly 30% of the time. The study put 160 or so TCR beta chains on its list as cytomegalovirus-associated.

This TCR was sampled from a male donor in good health and CMV-seropositive. The sample was PBMCs. The V and J genes are TRBV28 and TRBJ1-2, with D possibly TRBD1 on 5 matching bases. The CDR3 DNA is TGTGCCAGCAGCTGGGTCATACAGGATAACTATGGCTACACCTTC. Protein: CASSWVIQDNYGYTF.